The clone carrying this T cell receptor (beta chain) was observed a few times. Its antigen is not known. Germline-derived CDR1 and CDR2 are MNHEY and SVGAGI. Trimming removed 2 bases from V and 8 bases from J; junction bases left unmatched: 6. The CDR3 loop spans 15 amino acids. These data originate in a study of OX40 agonist ivuxolimab in advanced cancers. Study-wide points: Among some nonresponders, normalized T-cell clonal expansion was also low.

Drawing of blood for sampling happened at baseline, at cycle 4 day 1, and at cycle 7 day 1. Sequencing used immunoSEQ multiplex PCR; TCRdb keeps in-frame clones, though not all of them. The sample shows 60,000 to 85,000 clones, 70% to 80% of them seen only once. The genes are TRBV6-5 and TRBJ1-6; 7 nucleotides match TRBD1. Source: CD4+ or CD8+ T cells sorted from blood, taken in a trial of the OX40 agonist ivuxolimab. The clonotype was recovered from an adult with an advanced solid tumor such as melanoma, head and neck, liver or kidney cancer. CDR3 sequence: CASSYDRAPYSPLHF. CDR3 nucleotides: TGTGCCAGCAGTTACGACAGGGCTCCGTATTCACCCCTCCACTTT.